The 7 T cell receptor beta chains below were found in one sample sequenced in a study of blood T cells in healthy people across ages. The authors ran a second PCR of about 6 to 11 cycles using a sample-barcoded 5' primer and a J-beta primer mix. TCRdb ran MiXCR on the 5' RACE reads and lists one entry per CDR3 protein. In the table there are about 1.7 million distinct CDR3 sequences, about 28% of which are singletons. The sample taken for sequencing was blood. These receptors all stem from a woman aged 25 to 39 in good health.

This clonotype has ten or more counts. The V gene is TRBV19, the J gene TRBJ1-2; 7 positions match TRBD1. The CDR3 is 14 amino acids. J gave up 6 bases and V 3 bases, and 7 bases lay outside the gene matches. The germline V gene encodes CDR1 LNHDA and CDR2 SQIVND (reference sequence). The CDR3 loop is CASSIKGQSHGYTF. The CDR3 coding sequence is TGTGCCAGTAGTATTAAGGGACAGAGCCATGGCTACACCTTC.

The chain recombines TRBV12-3 or TRBV12-4 with TRBJ1-2, with TRBD1 identical over 8 bases. CDR3 length equals 17 residues. V was pared by 6 bases and J by 5 bases, with 17 bases of the junction left unmatched. The CDR3 DNA sequence: TGTGCCAGCAGACCCCGGCCCTCGACAGGGGTGGGGTATGGCTACACCTTC. Translation gives CASRPRPSTGVGYGYTF.

The chain couples TRBV29-1 to TRBJ1-2; D ambiguous. The V gene lost 2 bases and the J gene lost 7 bases, with 17 bases spanning the gap. The length of the CDR3 is 14 residues. The germline CDR1 and CDR2 sequences are SQVTM and ANQGSEA. Here the CDR3 DNA reads TGCAGCGTTGAACAAGGGTTAGACGTTGGTGGCTACACCTTC. Protein: CSVEQGLDVGGYTF.

This clonotype turned up a few times. This chain links TRBV28 with TRBJ2-7; no reliable D call. CDR3 length equals 15 residues. V lost 5 bases to trimming and J lost 0 bases, with 14 bases between them. Germline CDR1 and CDR2: MDHEN and SYDVKM. This chain's CDR3 is CASSLSLRSSYEQYF. The CDR3 region has the DNA TGTGCCAGCAGTCTGAGCCTCAGGAGCTCCTACGAGCAGTACTTC.

This chain links TRBV20-1 with TRBJ2-7, with D perhaps matching TRBD1 or TRBD2 (5 bases each). The germline V gene has CDR1 DFQATT and CDR2 SNEGSKA (reference sequence). CDR3 size: 13 residues. Trimming stripped 3 bases from V and 2 bases from J, with 11 bases between. In DNA form, the CDR3 reads TGCAGTGCTAGTGGGACGGATACCTACGAGCAGTACTTC. Protein sequence: CSASGTDTYEQYF.

Only a few counts were recorded for this clonotype. This chain links TRBV12-3 or TRBV12-4 with TRBJ2-3; D not certain. This CDR3 spans 13 amino acids. V was trimmed by 4 bases and J by 9 bases, leaving 14 bases between them. The CDR3 DNA sequence: TGTGCCAGCAGTTCACGGGCCTCCAAGACGCAGTATTTT. Protein product: CASSSRASKTQYF.

This clonotype has only a few counts. This chain uses TRBV11-2 with TRBJ2-1, with a possible D match to TRBD1 (6 bases). The CDR3 length is 16 residues. Germline V gene lookup returns CDR1 SGHAT and CDR2 FQNNGV. Trimming removed 5 bases from V and 4 bases from J, with 18 bases in between. The CDR3 DNA reads as TGTGCCAGCAGCGCAGCTGGGCAGGGGAGTTACAATGAGCAGTTCTTC. This encodes CASSAAGQGSYNEQFF.